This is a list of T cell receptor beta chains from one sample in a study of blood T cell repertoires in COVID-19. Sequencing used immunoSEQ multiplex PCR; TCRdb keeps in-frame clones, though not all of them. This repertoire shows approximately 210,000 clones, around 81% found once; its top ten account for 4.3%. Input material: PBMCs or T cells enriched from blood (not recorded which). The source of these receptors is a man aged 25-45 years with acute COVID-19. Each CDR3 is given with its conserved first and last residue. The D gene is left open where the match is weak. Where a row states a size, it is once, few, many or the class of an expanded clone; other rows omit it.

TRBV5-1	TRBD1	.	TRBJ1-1	TGCGCCAGCAGCTTGCATGGACAGGACATGAGCACTGAAGCTTTCTTT	CASSLHGQDMSTEAFF
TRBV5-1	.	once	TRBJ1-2	TGCGCCAGCAGCCTGACAGAAAACTATGGCTACACCTTC	CASSLTENYGYTF
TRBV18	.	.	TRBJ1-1	TGTGCCAGCTCACCACGCCTCCAGACAGAGAACACTGAAGCTTTCTTT	CASSPRLQTENTEAFF
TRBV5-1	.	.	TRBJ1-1	TGCGCCAGCAGCTTGACAAGGGGCACTGAAGCTTTCTTT	CASSLTRGTEAFF
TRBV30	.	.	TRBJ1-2	TGTGCCTGGATCCCCGGGGGACGCCTCTATGGCTACACCTTC	CAWIPGGRLYGYTF
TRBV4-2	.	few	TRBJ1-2	TGTGCCAGCAGCCAAGTCGGGGGCTATGGCTACACCTTC	CASSQVGGYGYTF
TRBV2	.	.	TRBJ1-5	TGTGCCAGCAGTGAAGGTATGACAGGAATCCAGCCCCAGCATTTT	CASSEGMTGIQPQHF
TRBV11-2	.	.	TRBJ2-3	TGTGCCAGCAGCCGAGACCGGGTGGCAGATACGCAGTATTTT	CASSRDRVADTQYF
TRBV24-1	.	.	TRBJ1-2	TGTGCCACCAGTGATCCGGGGAGCTTAACCGATGGCTACACCTTC	CATSDPGSLTDGYTF
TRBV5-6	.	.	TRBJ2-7	TGTGCCAGCAGTTACGGGGGGCCCTACGAGCAGTACTTC	CASSYGGPYEQYF
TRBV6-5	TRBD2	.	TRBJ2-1	TGTGCCAGCAGTTATAACGGGGGGGACTATGAGCAGTTCTTC	CASSYNGGDYEQFF
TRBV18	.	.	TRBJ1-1	TGTGCCAGCTCACCATCACTCGGAGCTGAAGCTTTCTTT	CASSPSLGAEAFF
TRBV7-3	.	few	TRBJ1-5	TGTGCCAGCAGCGGGTACCGAGCCGGGACTCTACCTTATAGCAATCAGCCCCAGCATTTT	CASSGYRAGTLPYSNQPQHF
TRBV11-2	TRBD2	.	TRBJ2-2	TGTGCCAGCAGCGTTCGAACTAGCGGGGGACAAACCGGGGAGCTGTTTTTT	CASSVRTSGGQTGELFF
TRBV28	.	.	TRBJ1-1	TGTGCCAGCAGTTCAGGGGTCACTGAAGCTTTCTTT	CASSSGVTEAFF
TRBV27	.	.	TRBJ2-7	TGTGCCAGCAGTTCCTCTCGTGAGGGAAGAAAATACGAGCAGTACTTC	CASSSSREGRKYEQYF
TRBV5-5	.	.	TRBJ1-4	TGTGCCAGCAGCACGCAGACATCAACTAATGAAAAACTGTTTTTT	CASSTQTSTNEKLFF
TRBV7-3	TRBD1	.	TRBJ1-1	TGTGCCAGCAGCTCACAGGGGGCTGGGACTGAAGCTTTCTTT	CASSSQGAGTEAFF
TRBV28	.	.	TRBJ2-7	TGTGCCAGCAGCGAGGCGTTGGGGGCTTCCTACGAGCAGTACTTC	CASSEALGASYEQYF
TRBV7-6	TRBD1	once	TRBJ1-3	TGTGCCAGCAGCCGGGACAGCTTCTCTGGAAACACCATATATTTT	CASSRDSFSGNTIYF
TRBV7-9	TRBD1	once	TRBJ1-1	TGTGCCAGCAGCCCACAGGGGGGCGTGAACACTGAAGCTTTCTTT	CASSPQGGVNTEAFF
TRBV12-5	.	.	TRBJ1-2	TGTGCTAGTGGTTCCCTCGGACAGCCCGGCGTGGGCTACACCTTC	CASGSLGQPGVGYTF
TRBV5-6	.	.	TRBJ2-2	TGTGCCAGCAGCTTGAAGTCCCAGGGGCGCGCCGGGGAGCTGTTTTTT	CASSLKSQGRAGELFF
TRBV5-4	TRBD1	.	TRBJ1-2	TGTGCCAGCAGCTTGAGACAGGGGGCTAACTATGGCTACACCTTC	CASSLRQGANYGYTF
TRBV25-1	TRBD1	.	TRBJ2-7	TGTGCCAGCAGTCCCACAGGGGACCACTCCTACGAGCAGTACTTC	CASSPTGDHSYEQYF
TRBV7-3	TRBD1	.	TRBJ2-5	TGTGCCAGCAGCTTAGTCGGGACAGGGGTGGAGACCCAGTACTTC	CASSLVGTGVETQYF
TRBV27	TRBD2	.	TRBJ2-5	TGTGCCAGCAGCCCCCGAGGGACTAGCAGGTCCCAAGAGACCCAGTACTTC	CASSPRGTSRSQETQYF
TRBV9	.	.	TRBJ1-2	TGTGCCAGCAGCGTAGAGACATCTAACTATGGCTACACCTTC	CASSVETSNYGYTF
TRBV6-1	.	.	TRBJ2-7	TGTGCCAGCAGTGAAGCCGGGATCCTAACCTACGAGCAGTACTTC	CASSEAGILTYEQYF
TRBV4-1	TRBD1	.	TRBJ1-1	TGCGCCAGCAGCCCTCCGACAGGGCTGAACACTGAAGCTTTCTTT	CASSPPTGLNTEAFF
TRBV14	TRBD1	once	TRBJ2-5	TGTGCCAGCAGCCAAGTGCGGACAGGGGCGGAGACCCAGTACTTC	CASSQVRTGAETQYF
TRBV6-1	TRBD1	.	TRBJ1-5	TGTGCCAGCAGTGAAGCACGACAGGGTCCCCAGCCCCAGCATTTT	CASSEARQGPQPQHF
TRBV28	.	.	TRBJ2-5	TGTGCCAGCAGAACAGCAGAGACCCAGTACTTC	CASRTAETQYF
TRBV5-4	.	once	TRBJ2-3	TGTGCCAGCAGCTCGCCTACCGGGGGGCTAAGCACAGATACGCAGTATTTT	CASSSPTGGLSTDTQYF
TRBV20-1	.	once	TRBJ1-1	TGCAGTGCTAGTTTAGCAGGGGCCCTAGGAGCTTTCTTT	CSASLAGALGAFF
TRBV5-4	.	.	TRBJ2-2	TGTGCCAGCAGCCCGGACAGTGTAGCCGGGGAGCTGTTTTTT	CASSPDSVAGELFF
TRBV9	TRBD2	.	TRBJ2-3	TGTGCCAGCAGCGTTGGCGGGGGGGCTGGCACAGATACGCAGTATTTT	CASSVGGGAGTDTQYF
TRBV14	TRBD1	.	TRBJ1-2	TGTGCCAGCAGCCCCAGACAGGGCCATGGCTACACCTTC	CASSPRQGHGYTF
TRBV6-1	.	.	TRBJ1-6	TGTGCCAGCAGTGAGAGCCTTTATTCACCCCTCCACTTT	CASSESLYSPLHF
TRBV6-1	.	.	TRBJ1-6	TGTGCCAGCAGTGAACTCCTAACCTCACCCCTCCACTTT	CASSELLTSPLHF
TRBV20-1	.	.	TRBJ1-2	TGCAGTGCTAGTGACCGGAACAACGTACAGGGAAGGTATGGCTACACCTTC	CSASDRNNVQGRYGYTF
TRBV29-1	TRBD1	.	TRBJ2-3	TGCAGCGTGGATTCAGTACAGGGGGCCGGCACAGATACGCAGTATTTT	CSVDSVQGAGTDTQYF
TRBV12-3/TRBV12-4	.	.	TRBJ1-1	TGTGCCAGCAGTAACTGGAACACTGAAGCTTTCTTT	CASSNWNTEAFF
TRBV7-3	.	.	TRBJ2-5	TGTGCCAGCAGCTTAAGGGAGAGTGGGACCCAGTACTTC	CASSLRESGTQYF
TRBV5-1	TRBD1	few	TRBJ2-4	TGCGCCAGCAGCCTGGACGGGACAGGGAGAGCCAAAAACATTCAGTACTTC	CASSLDGTGRAKNIQYF
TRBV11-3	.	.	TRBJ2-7	TGTGCCAGCAGCTCCCAGAATCGGTGGGCAGCCTTC	CASSSQNRWAAF
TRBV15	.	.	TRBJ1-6	TGTGCCGTATCTCTCGGGGGATCATATTCACCCCTCCACTTT	CAVSLGGSYSPLHF
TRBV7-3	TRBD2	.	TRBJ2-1	TGTGCCAGCAGCTTAACGGGCCTACTAGCGGGGCGTCGATCCTACAATGAGCAGTTCTTC	CASSLTGLLAGRRSYNEQFF
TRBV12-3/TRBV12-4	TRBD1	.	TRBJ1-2	TGTGCCAGCAGTCCTCAGGGGGCGGGAGGCTACACCTTC	CASSPQGAGGYTF
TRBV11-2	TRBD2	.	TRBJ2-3	TGTGCCAGCAGCTTAAACGGGGCGGGGGTCACAGATACGCAGTATTTT	CASSLNGAGVTDTQYF
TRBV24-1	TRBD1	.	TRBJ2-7	TGTGCCACCCAGGACAGGGTCGGAAACGAGCAGTACTTC	CATQDRVGNEQYF
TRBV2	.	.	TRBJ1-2	TGTGCCAGCAGTGAAGCGCTGGGGAGATACTATGGCTACACCTTC	CASSEALGRYYGYTF